This T cell receptor beta chain was captured by sequencing in a study of glioma-infiltrating T cells. This CDR3 spans 18 amino acids. Germline V gene lookup returns CDR1 SQVTM and CDR2 ANQGSEA. Deletions cut 3 bases from V and 1 base from J, with 22 bases between. Using RNA template, CDR3s of TCR alpha and beta were amplified with iRepertoire arm-PCR. TCRdb used MiXCR to reprocess the multiplex PCR reads, holding one entry per CDR3 protein. The sample consists of approximately 190,000 distinct CDR3 sequences, roughly 32% of them appearing once. This clonotype was seen only a few times. This sequence originates from a human donor with low-grade glioma or glioblastoma, undergoing nonglioma brain surgery, or in good health (not recorded which). The chain couples TRBV29-1 to TRBJ2-1, with D maybe TRBD1 (6 bases). Sequenced material: glioma tissue, nonneoplastic brain tissue, or PBMCs (not recorded which). The CDR3 DNA sequence: TGCAGCGTTGATGGCGGGCAGGGCTACAGGGTTTCCTACAATGAGCAGTTCTTC. It translates to CSVDGGQGYRVSYNEQFF.